Listed below are T cell receptor beta chains from one sample, sequenced in a study of coeliac disease. Produced via immunoSEQ multiplex PCR; TCRdb's table is partial and in-frame only. The table shows 2,300 or so clones, with around three quarters occurring only once. Sequencing input: lymphocytes from the gut lamina propria. These receptors all stem from a human donor without celiac disease. Both conserved end residues are part of each CDR3. D genes are given only for firm matches. The size entry is marked missing in some rows and otherwise reads once, few, many or a size class.

>-|TRBV28|-|TRBJ1-2
TGTGCCAGCAGTTTAAACACAGATTATGGCTACACCTTC
CASSLNTDYGYTF
>-|TRBV27|TRBD1|TRBJ2-7
TGTGCCAGCAGTTTAACGGCAGGGGGCAAAGAGCAGTACTTC
CASSLTAGGKEQYF
>-|TRBV7-9|-|TRBJ2-4
TGTGCCAGCAGCTTATCCTGGGGGGAAAACATTCAGTACTTC
CASSLSWGENIQYF
>-|TRBV10-3|TRBD1|TRBJ1-2
TGTGCCATCAGCCGGGACAGCCCTCCTCCTGATGGCTACACCTTC
CAISRDSPPPDGYTF
>-|TRBV10-3|TRBD1|TRBJ2-3
TGTGCCATCGGGAATGTGCGAGACAGGGGCACAGATACGCAGTATTTT
CAIGNVRDRGTDTQYF
>-|TRBV6-1|-|TRBJ1-1
TGTGCCAGCAGTGCAGGGGCCCGGGCTGAAGCTTTCTTT
CASSAGARAEAFF
>-|TRBV5-4|TRBD2|TRBJ2-3
TGTGCCAGCAGCTTGTCCTCAAAGACTAGCGGGTATATAGATACGCAGTATTTT
CASSLSSKTSGYIDTQYF
>-|TRBV5-4|-|TRBJ1-2
TGTGCCAGCCTCAGCGGCATACCAGGAAAGACCTATGGCTACACCTTC
CASLSGIPGKTYGYTF
>-|TRBV2|TRBD1|TRBJ2-7
TGTGCCAGCAACGGACAGGGGGCAGGCGAGCAGTACTTC
CASNGQGAGEQYF
>-|TRBV5-8|-|TRBJ1-1
TGTGCCAGCAGCTTACAGGGGAACACTGAAGCTTTCTTT
CASSLQGNTEAFF
>-|TRBV27|-|TRBJ1-2
TGTGCCAGCAGTTTGGGGCTTAACTATGGCTACACCTTC
CASSLGLNYGYTF
>-|TRBV20-1|-|TRBJ1-1
TGCAGTGCTCATCCCGCCGAGGAAGCTTTCTTT
CSAHPAEEAFF
>-|TRBV5-6|TRBD1|TRBJ1-4
TGTGCCAGCAGCTTGGACAGGGGTGAAAAACTGTTTTTT
CASSLDRGEKLFF
>hyperexpanded|TRBV7-8|TRBD2|TRBJ2-2
TGTGCCAGCAGCTTAGCTAGCGGGATGGGGGCCGGGGAGCTGTTTTTT
CASSLASGMGAGELFF
>-|TRBV6-5|TRBD2|TRBJ2-3
TGTGCCAGCAGTTACGGCGGGAGGGCAGATACGCAGTATTTT
CASSYGGRADTQYF
>-|TRBV5-6|TRBD1|TRBJ2-7
TGTGCCAGCAGCTTCCGGGACAGAGTAACCTACGAGCAGTACTTC
CASSFRDRVTYEQYF
>-|TRBV6-6|-|TRBJ1-6
TGTGCCAGCGGAGGGCAGAATTCACCCCTCCACTTT
CASGGQNSPLHF
>-|TRBV30|-|TRBJ2-3
TGTGCCTGGAGTGTGGGAGGAGTAGGGGATACGCAGTATTTT
CAWSVGGVGDTQYF
>-|TRBV19|-|TRBJ2-7
TGTGCCAGTAGTAAGGGGATAGGGTACGAGCAGTACTTC
CASSKGIGYEQYF
>-|TRBV4-1|TRBD1|TRBJ1-1
TGCGCCAGCCGCCGGGACAGGGACCCTGAAGCTTTCTTT
CASRRDRDPEAFF
>few|TRBV9|-|TRBJ2-3
TGTGCCAGCAGCGTAGGGAGTCCAGATACGCAGTATTTT
CASSVGSPDTQYF
>-|TRBV18|-|TRBJ2-5
TGTGCCAGCTCACCAGCCAGCGGGCAAGAGACCCAGTACTTC
CASSPASGQETQYF
>-|TRBV6-6|-|TRBJ2-1
TGTGCCAGCAGTTACGGGGAGTCCGGATACAATGAGCAGTTCTTC
CASSYGESGYNEQFF
>-|TRBV9|TRBD1|TRBJ2-4
TGTGCCAGCAGCGCGGAGGGACAGGGGGCCAAAAACATTCAGTACTTC
CASSAEGQGAKNIQYF
>-|TRBV9|-|TRBJ2-3
TGTGCCAGCAGCGTAGGTCCTAGATCTAGCACAGATACGCAGTATTTT
CASSVGPRSSTDTQYF
>-|TRBV5-1|-|TRBJ2-2
TGCGCCAGCAGCCCTGAGCCGCGGGGCGCAAACACCGGGGAGCTGTTTTTT
CASSPEPRGANTGELFF
>-|TRBV4-1|TRBD2|TRBJ2-5
TGCGCCAGCAGCCAAAAGGGACTAGCGGGGGAAGAGACCCAGTACTTC
CASSQKGLAGEETQYF
>-|TRBV7-9|TRBD1|TRBJ1-1
TGTGCCAGCAGCCGCCGGACAGGGGGAATGAACACTGAAGCTTTCTTT
CASSRRTGGMNTEAFF
>-|TRBV2|-|TRBJ2-2
TGTGCCAGCAGCGACCGTCCCGGGTACACCGGGGAGCTGTTTTTT
CASSDRPGYTGELFF
>-|TRBV7-9|TRBD1|TRBJ1-2
TGTGCCAGCAGCAGCACGACAGGGATGAGAGACTACACCTTC
CASSSTTGMRDYTF
>-|TRBV7-9|TRBD1|TRBJ2-7
TGTGCCAGCAGCTTAGGAACGGGACAGGGGGCTTACGAGCAGTACTTC
CASSLGTGQGAYEQYF
>-|TRBV7-2|-|TRBJ2-3
TGTGCCAGCAGCCAGGGGACTACTGGTACGCAGTATTTT
CASSQGTTGTQYF
>-|TRBV6-1|-|TRBJ2-3
TGTGCCAGCAGTGCCGCGGGACCCCCCACAGATACGCAGTATTTT
CASSAAGPPTDTQYF
>-|TRBV7-9|TRBD1|TRBJ2-3
TGTGCCAGCAGCTCGAACAGGGGGCTCAGGGGTCCCCTGTCAGATACGCAGTATTTT
CASSSNRGLRGPLSDTQYF
>-|TRBV5-8|TRBD2|TRBJ2-3
TGTGCCAGCAGCTTGTCCAGGTGGACTAGCGGTTACACAGATACGCAGTATTTT
CASSLSRWTSGYTDTQYF
>few|TRBV29-1|-|TRBJ2-4
TGCAGCGTTGAAGATCGGCGGGGAACGGCCAAAAACATTCAGTACTTC
CSVEDRRGTAKNIQYF
>-|TRBV7-2|-|TRBJ2-7
TGTGCCAGCAGCTTACGGGCCTACGAGCAGTACTTC
CASSLRAYEQYF
>-|TRBV28|TRBD1|TRBJ2-3
TGTGCCAGCAGTTTACCAGACAGGGTGACAGATACGCAGTATTTT
CASSLPDRVTDTQYF
>-|TRBV7-2|-|TRBJ2-7
TGTGCCAGCAGCTTAGGGGGCAGGGTTTCCTACGAGCAGTACTTC
CASSLGGRVSYEQYF
>-|TRBV11-2|-|TRBJ2-7
TGTGCCAGCAGCCCGGACGGAAGGAGGAACGAGCAGTACTTC
CASSPDGRRNEQYF
>-|TRBV10-2|-|TRBJ2-3
TGCGCCAGCAGTGAGTCCCCCGGACTTAGCACAGATACGCAGTATTTT
CASSESPGLSTDTQYF
>-|TRBV5-5|-|TRBJ1-6
TGTGCCAGCAGCTCGCTTAGCAGGGCGGCTGGTTCACCCCTCCACTTT
CASSSLSRAAGSPLHF
>-|TRBV5-6|TRBD2|TRBJ2-1
TGTGCCAGCAGCTCCCTAGCGGGGAGCTCCTACAATGAGCAGTTCTTC
CASSSLAGSSYNEQFF
>-|TRBV30|-|TRBJ1-1
TGTGCCTCAGCTGGGCAGAAGAACACTGAAGCTTTCTTT
CASAGQKNTEAFF
>-|TRBV5-1|TRBD1|TRBJ1-2
TGCGCCAGCAGCCCAGGGGGGCGGGAAGCTAACTATGGCTACACCTTC
CASSPGGREANYGYTF
>-|TRBV7-2|TRBD2|TRBJ2-3
TGTGCCAGCAGCTTATGGACTAGCGGGGTTAGCACAGATACGCAGTATTTT
CASSLWTSGVSTDTQYF
>-|TRBV19|TRBD1|TRBJ2-3
TGTGCCACGGGACAGGGATGGTCAGATACGCAGTATTTT
CATGQGWSDTQYF
>-|TRBV29-1|-|TRBJ2-7
TGCAGCGCCCAGCAGGGGACGGCATACGAGCAGTACTTC
CSAQQGTAYEQYF
>few|TRBV1|-|TRBJ2-2
TGCACCAGCAGCCAAGAGAAAAATAGCGGGAGGGCCGAAGTCGGGGAGCTGTTTTTT
CTSSQEKNSGRAEVGELFF
>-|TRBV5-1|TRBD1|TRBJ1-1
TGCGCCAGCAGCCCCGGACAGGGAAGCACTGAAGCTTTCTTT
CASSPGQGSTEAFF
>-|TRBV18|-|TRBJ1-3
TGTGCCAGCTCACCACGGATGGAGGGGAGCTCTGGAAACACCATATATTTT
CASSPRMEGSSGNTIYF